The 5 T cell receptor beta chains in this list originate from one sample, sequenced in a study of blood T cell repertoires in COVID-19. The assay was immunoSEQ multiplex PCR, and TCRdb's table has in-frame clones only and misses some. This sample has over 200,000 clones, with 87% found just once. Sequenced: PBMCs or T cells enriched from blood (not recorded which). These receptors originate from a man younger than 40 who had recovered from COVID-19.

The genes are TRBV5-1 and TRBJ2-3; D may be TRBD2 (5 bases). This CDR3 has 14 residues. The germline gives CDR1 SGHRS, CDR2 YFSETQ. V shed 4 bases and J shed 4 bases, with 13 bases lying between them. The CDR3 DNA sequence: TGCGCCAGCAGCGGGAGAGGTGGCGCAGATACGCAGTATTTT. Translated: CASSGRGGADTQYF.

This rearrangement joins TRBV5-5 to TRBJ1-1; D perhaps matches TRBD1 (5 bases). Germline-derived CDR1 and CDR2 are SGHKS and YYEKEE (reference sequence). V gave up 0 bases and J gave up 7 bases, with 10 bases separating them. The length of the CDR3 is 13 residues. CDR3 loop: CASSLEWGSEAFF. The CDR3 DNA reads TGTGCCAGCAGCTTGGAGTGGGGCAGTGAAGCTTTCTTT.

CDR3 sequence: CASTAGAGLSNYGYTF. The CDR3 DNA is TGTGCCAGCACCGCGGGGGCAGGCCTGTCTAACTATGGCTACACCTTC. This rearrangement joins TRBV4-2 to TRBJ1-2; D possibly corresponds to TRBD1 (6 bases). Germline-derived CDR1 and CDR2 are LGHNA and YNFKEQ. This CDR3 is built from 16 residues. The ends were cut back, 7 bases at V and 0 bases at J, with 18 bases in the middle.

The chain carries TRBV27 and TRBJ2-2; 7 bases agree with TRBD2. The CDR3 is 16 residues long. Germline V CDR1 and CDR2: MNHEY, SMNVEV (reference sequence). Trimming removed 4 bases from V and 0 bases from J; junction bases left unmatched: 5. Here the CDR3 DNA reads TGTGCCAGCAGTTCAACCGGGACTACGAACACCGGGGAGCTGTTTTTT. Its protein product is CASSSTGTTNTGELFF.

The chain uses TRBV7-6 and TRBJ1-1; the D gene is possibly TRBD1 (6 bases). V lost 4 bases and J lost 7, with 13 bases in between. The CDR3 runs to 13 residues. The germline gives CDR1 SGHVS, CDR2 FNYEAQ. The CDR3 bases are TGTGCCAGCAGCTCAAGGGGGGGGATTGAAGCTTTCTTT. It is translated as CASSSRGGIEAFF.